Below are 30 T cell receptor beta chains sequenced from a single sample in a study of T cells after yellow fever vaccination. TCRdb ran MiXCR on the 5' RACE reads and lists one entry per CDR3 protein. Of about 630,000 distinct CDR3 sequences in the sample, roughly an eighth were seen once. The sequenced sample was PBMCs, obtained on the day of the yellow fever booster vaccination. Receptors were obtained from a man younger than 45 who received the YFV17D yellow fever vaccine.

The chain joins TRBV7-2 to TRBJ2-7; D tentatively reads TRBD1 or TRBD2 (5 bases each). The CDR3 sequence is 14 residues long. Germline loops: CDR1 SGHTA, CDR2 FQGNSA. V was shortened by 2 bases and J by 5 bases, with 13 bases between the two germline ends. The CDR3 spells CASSLRGVPNEQYF. CDR3 nucleotides: TGTGCCAGCAGCTTAAGAGGGGTCCCGAACGAGCAGTACTTC.

This clonotype was picked up a small number of times. This chain links TRBV7-2 with TRBJ2-4; 7 bases fit TRBD2. V gave up 1 base and J gave up 1 base; unmatched junction bases: 7. Germline V gene sequence: CDR1 SGHTA, CDR2 FQGNSA. The CDR3 spans 17 residues. CDR3 residues: CASSLVEGGPAKNIQYF. The CDR3 nucleotides are TGTGCCAGCAGCTTAGTAGAGGGAGGGCCGGCCAAAAACATTCAGTACTTC.

The chain joins TRBV30 to TRBJ2-1, with 13 positions matching TRBD2. The V and J ends lost 8 bases and 0 bases, in that order; junction bases with no gene match: 16. The CDR3 is made up of 19 amino acids. Germline-derived CDR1 and CDR2 are GTSNPN and SVGIG (reference sequence). CDR3 loop: CARTPGLAGWRASYNEQFF. The CDR3 region has the DNA TGTGCCAGGACCCCGGGACTAGCGGGATGGCGGGCCTCCTACAATGAGCAGTTCTTC.

This clonotype was recorded many times. The chain is built from TRBV7-6 and TRBJ2-7; D ambiguous. The CDR3 totals 13 residues. In germline, CDR1 is SGHVS, CDR2 FNYEAQ. V lost 1 base and J 5 bases, leaving 9 bases between the germline ends. In DNA form, the CDR3 reads TGTGCCAGCAGCTTAGGCTCCTTAAACGAGCAGTACTTC. Its translation is CASSLGSLNEQYF.

The chain has TRBV5-1 and TRBJ2-1; D may be TRBD2 (6 bases). The CDR3 is 15 residues long. Germline CDR1 SGHRS, CDR2 YFSETQ. V was cut by 3 bases and J by 5 bases, with 15 bases left in between. CDR3: CASSSGLLGNNEQFF. The CDR3 nucleotides read TGCGCCAGCAGCTCGGGACTCCTAGGGAACAATGAGCAGTTCTTC.

The V call is TRBV5-6, the J call TRBJ2-3, with D perhaps TRBD2 (5 bases). With 6 bases removed from V and 1 base from J, the gap between germline ends came to 12 bases. CDR1 SGHDT and CDR2 YYEEEE come from the germline V gene. This CDR3 has 14 amino acids. CDR3 coding DNA: TGTGCCAGCACCAAGGCGGGTGGCACAGATACGCAGTATTTT. It translates to CASTKAGGTDTQYF.

In this sample, this clonotype turned up once. The chain has TRBV7-2 and TRBJ2-5; 8 nucleotides line up with TRBD2. The CDR3 contains 15 residues. CDR1 and CDR2 (germline): SGHTA, FQGNSA. V shed 5 bases and J 5 bases; nucleotides not matched to a gene: 10. CDR3 residues: CASSGGGPIRETQYF. The CDR3, as DNA: TGTGCCAGCAGCGGCGGGGGGCCCATTAGGGAGACCCAGTACTTC. Based on the CDR3 plus reference TRBV7-2 and TRBJ2-5, the full variable domain is GAGVSQSPSNKVTEKGKDVELRCDPISGHTALYWYRQSLGQGLEFLIYFQGNSAPDKSGLPSDRFSAERTGGSVSTLTIQRTQQEDSAVYLCASSGGGPIRETQYFGPGTRLLVL.

This clonotype has a handful of counts. The chain carries TRBV20-1 and TRBJ1-5; 7 nucleotides align to TRBD1. This CDR3 contains 17 residues. After removal of 0 bases from V and 0 bases from J, the junction contained 8 bases not matched to a gene. Germline CDR1 reads DFQATT; CDR2 reads SNEGSKA (reference sequence). This CDR3 is CSARDEGTAYSNQPQHF. Written as DNA, the CDR3 is TGCAGTGCTAGAGATGAAGGGACAGCGTATAGCAATCAGCCCCAGCATTTT.

V gene TRBV6-1 combines with J gene TRBJ2-1; 9 bases map to TRBD1. The CDR3 has 13 amino acids. V lost 7 bases to trimming and J lost 7 bases; unmatched junction nucleotides: 5. The germline V gene encodes CDR1 MNHNS and CDR2 SASEGT. The DNA for the CDR3 is TGTGCCAGCACGAGACAGGGGGATAATGAGCAGTTCTTC. This translates into CASTRQGDNEQFF.

The rearrangement uses TRBV3-1 and TRBJ2-5, with D unresolved. Looked up from germline, CDR1 is LGHDT and CDR2 is YNNKEL (reference sequence). The CDR3 is 13 amino acids. The V end was cut by 0 bases, the J end by 4 bases, with 6 bases between. The CDR3 here is CASSQDRLETQYF. The CDR3 bases are TGTGCCAGCAGCCAAGATCGGTTAGAGACCCAGTACTTC.

The chain employs TRBV7-8 and TRBJ2-1; no definite D call. Germline CDR1 reads SGHVS; CDR2 reads FQNEAQ. V gave up 5 bases and J gave up 3 bases, with 14 bases separating them. The CDR3 runs to 15 residues. For the CDR3, the DNA is TGTGCCAGCAGCGTATCTACCAGCTGCTACAATGAGCAGTTCTTC. Encoded protein: CASSVSTSCYNEQFF.

This clonotype was found a few times. The chain combines TRBV19 with TRBJ2-5; 7 bases are a match to TRBD2. The CDR3 is 15 residues long. The germline gives CDR1 LNHDA, CDR2 SQIVND (reference sequence). The junction had 7 bases not matched to a gene; V was cut back by 4 bases and J by 2 bases. The CDR3, as DNA: TGTGCCAGTAGTAAGCTAGCGGAGCTACAAGAGACCCAGTACTTC. Translating gives CASSKLAELQETQYF.

The genes are TRBV29-1 and TRBJ2-2; tentatively, D is TRBD1 or TRBD2 (5 bases each). Germline V gene data show CDR1 as SQVTM and CDR2 as ANQGSEA. V was pared by 7 bases and J by 5 bases, with 11 bases between. The CDR3 has 12 amino acids. The CDR3 region has the DNA TGCAGCGGCTCGGGGCGAACCGGGGAGCTGTTTTTT. Translation gives CSGSGRTGELFF.

This sequence joins TRBV7-9 and TRBJ2-5; 11 bases fit TRBD2. The CDR3 is made up of 15 amino acids. V was clipped by 5 bases and J by 3 bases; unmatched bases: 5. CDR1 is SEHNR, CDR2 FQNEAQ, per germline (reference sequence). The CDR3 sequence: CASSVGLAEKETQYF. CDR3 coding DNA: TGTGCCAGCAGCGTGGGACTAGCGGAGAAAGAGACCCAGTACTTC.

The chain carries TRBV24-1 and TRBJ2-5; 10 nucleotides match TRBD2. The germline gives CDR1 KGHDR, CDR2 SFDVKD. The CDR3 length is 16 residues. Unmatched junction bases numbered 6, after V lost 4 bases and J lost 2 bases. CDR3 sequence (DNA): TGTGCCACCAGTGAGTTGGCTAGCGGGAGTCAAGAGACCCAGTACTTC. Its translation is CATSELASGSQETQYF.

J is TRBJ2-3 and V is TRBV6-1; TRBD1 matches 9 bases. Germline V gene lookup returns CDR1 MNHNS and CDR2 SASEGT. The CDR3 loop spans 19 amino acids. Losses at the gene ends were 7 bases for V and 3 bases for J; bases not matched to a gene: 20. CDR3 in amino acids: CASKTGTGSRLDWTDTQYF. CDR3 bases: TGTGCCAGCAAGACCGGGACAGGGAGTAGACTGGACTGGACAGATACGCAGTATTTT.

This clonotype was seen repeatedly, ten times or more. This rearrangement joins TRBV20-1 to TRBJ2-2; D unclear. Germline V CDR1 and CDR2: DFQATT, SNEGSKA (reference sequence). Between the trimmed V and J ends, which lost 6 bases and 6 bases, there was a span of 8 bases. CDR3 length: 11 residues. The CDR3, as DNA: TGCAGTGCCCCAGAGGCCGGGGAGCTGTTTTTT. This sequence encodes CSAPEAGELFF.

This clonotype occurred many times. The CDR3 here is CASSFNDGDGETQYF. CDR3 sequence (DNA): TGTGCCAGCAGTTTTAATGACGGGGACGGAGAGACCCAGTACTTC. V usage is TRBV6-5 and J usage is TRBJ2-5; D possibly uses TRBD1 or TRBD2 (5 bases each). The CDR3 is 15 amino acids. Germline lookup yields CDR1 MNHEY and CDR2 SVGAGI. Trimming stripped 4 bases from V and 4 bases from J, with 16 bases between.

This rearrangement joins TRBV20-1 to TRBJ2-7, with 13 bases aligning to TRBD2. CDR3 length: 15 amino acids. V gave up 6 bases and J gave up 5 bases; unmatched junction bases: 10. CDR1 DFQATT and CDR2 SNEGSKA come from the germline V gene (reference sequence). CDR3 coding DNA: TGCAGTGCCCCCGAACTAGCGGGAGGGCCGAACGAGCAGTACTTC. Translation: CSAPELAGGPNEQYF.

The genes are TRBV10-3 and TRBJ2-1, with 13 bases fitting TRBD2. The CDR3 has 20 amino acids. V was pared by 0 bases and J by 9 bases, with 17 bases of the junction left unmatched. Looked up from germline, CDR1 is ENHRY and CDR2 is SYGVKD. CDR3 protein: CAISESKRLAGGPPRREQFF. In DNA form, the CDR3 reads TGTGCCATCAGTGAGTCGAAGAGACTAGCGGGAGGTCCTCCCCGGCGTGAGCAGTTCTTC.

This clonotype was found a few times. The V gene is TRBV21-1, the J gene TRBJ2-4; no check of the table's D call, TRBD1, against the DNA was made. TRBV21-1 is tagged as a pseudogene. This CDR3 comprises 20 residues. CDR3 sequence reads: CASSKRRDTGGLIAKNIQYF. In nucleotides, the CDR3 is TGTGCCAGCAGCAAAAGGAGGGACACGGGTGGATTGATAGCCAAAAACATTCAGTACTTC.

V and J are TRBV9 and TRBJ2-3; possibly TRBD2 for D (6 bases). The length of the CDR3 is 18 residues. Between the trimmed V and J ends, which lost 1 base and 2 bases, there was a span of 20 bases. The germline gives CDR1 SGDLS, CDR2 YYNGEE. The CDR3 spells CASSVSGFGGGLTDTQYF. Written as DNA, the CDR3 is TGTGCCAGCAGCGTATCGGGTTTCGGGGGAGGCCTCACAGATACGCAGTATTTT. The full variable domain, rest sourced from reference TRBV9 and TRBJ2-3, is DSGVTQTPKHLITATGQRVTLRCSPRSGDLSVYWYQQSLDQGLQFLIQYYNGEERAKGNILERFSAQQFPDLHSELNLSSLELGDSALYFCASSVSGFGGGLTDTQYFGPGTRLTVL.

There are a few counts of this clonotype. The V gene is TRBV9, the J gene TRBJ2-7; 9 nucleotides align to TRBD2. The V gene's germline CDR1 is SGDLS and CDR2 YYNGEE. V was pared by 3 bases and J by 4 bases, with 14 bases of the junction left unmatched. The CDR3 runs 17 residues. This CDR3 is CASSAPFLAGEWYEQYF. CDR3 DNA sequence: TGTGCCAGCAGCGCCCCCTTCTTAGCGGGAGAGTGGTACGAGCAGTACTTC.

This clonotype was seen many times. The DNA of the CDR3 is TGTGCCAGCAGTCGACAGGGGACCTCCACAGATACGCAGTATTTT. Protein product: CASSRQGTSTDTQYF. This chain links TRBV7-2 with TRBJ2-3; TRBD1 aligns across 8 bases. The germline V gene has CDR1 SGHTA and CDR2 FQGNSA. The CDR3 has 15 residues. The V gene end was trimmed by 6 bases and the J gene end by 2 bases; junction bases not matched to a gene: 7. The full variable domain, in which reference TRBV7-2 and TRBJ2-3 provide the parts outside the CDR3, is GAGVSQSPSNKVTEKGKDVELRCDPISGHTALYWYRQSLGQGLEFLIYFQGNSAPDKSGLPSDRFSAERTGGSVSTLTIQRTQQEDSAVYLCASSRQGTSTDTQYFGPGTRLTVL.

V is TRBV15 and J is TRBJ2-7; TRBD2 matches 8 bases. The CDR3 has 14 residues. The V segment lost 5 bases and the J segment 6 bases; nucleotides outside the gene matches: 9. Germline V gene lookup returns CDR1 LNHNV and CDR2 YYDKDF (reference sequence). CDR3 sequence: CATSDGLANREQYF. The CDR3 region has the DNA TGTGCCACCAGCGACGGACTAGCCAATCGCGAGCAGTACTTC.

CDR3 in DNA: TGCAGTGCTAGAGTCCTGACTAGCGGGGGCTACAATGAGCAGTTCTTC. This codes for CSARVLTSGGYNEQFF. The chain combines TRBV20-1 with TRBJ2-1; TRBD2 matches at 12 bases. Germline CDR1 DFQATT, CDR2 SNEGSKA (reference sequence). V lost 1 base to trimming and J lost 3 bases; unmatched junction nucleotides: 4. This CDR3 has 16 amino acids.

CDR3 region: CASSFGKSGPSYNEQFF. The CDR3 DNA reads as TGTGCCAGCAGCTTCGGGAAGAGCGGACCTTCCTACAATGAGCAGTTCTTC. This rearrangement joins TRBV11-2 to TRBJ2-1; D may be TRBD2 (5 bases). V dropped 3 bases and J dropped 1 base, with 16 bases sitting between them. CDR1 and CDR2 (germline): SGHAT, FQNNGV. The CDR3 extends over 17 amino acids.

Only a few counts were recorded for this clonotype. The gene calls are TRBV15 and TRBJ2-2; 10 positions agree with TRBD2. Germline CDR1 LNHNV, CDR2 YYDKDF (reference sequence). This CDR3 spans 15 amino acids. V lost 3 bases and J lost 7; bases outside the gene matches: 5. The CDR3, as DNA: TGTGCCACCAGCAGGGAGCGGGAGGGCCTCGGGGAGCTGTTTTTT. This gives the protein CATSREREGLGELFF.

The table lists this clonotype with many counts. The chain uses TRBV10-3 and TRBJ2-3; tentative D call: TRBD1 (5 bases). Germline CDR1 ENHRY, CDR2 SYGVKD. The CDR3 sequence is 11 residues long. V lost 8 bases to trimming and J lost 14 bases, with 17 bases between them. The CDR3: CAIQDLGAVYF. Written as DNA, the CDR3 is TGTGCCATCCAAGACCTTGGGGCGGTGTATTTT.

This clonotype was observed a handful of times. This chain links TRBV9 with TRBJ2-7; D is ambiguous. Per germline, CDR1 SGDLS and CDR2 YYNGEE. CDR3 length equals 14 residues. The V end was cut by 4 bases, the J end by 2 bases, with 13 bases between. CDR3 amino acids: CASSYGDMAYEQYF. In nucleotides, the CDR3 is TGTGCCAGCAGCTATGGGGATATGGCCTACGAGCAGTACTTC.